This T cell receptor beta chain was captured by sequencing in a study of blood T cells in healthy people across ages. Notes on the study in general: Diversity was estimated from one million T cells, and these estimates were considered underestimates. A roughly linear fall in TCR beta diversity per million T cells was seen with increasing age.

Each donor's blood draw was 8.5 to 10 milliliters of peripheral blood. The junction had 15 bases not matched to a gene; V was cut back by 6 bases and J by 10 bases. This CDR3 spans 16 amino acids. Germline-derived CDR1 and CDR2 are MNHNY and SVGAGI (reference sequence). With regard to this clonotype: Antigen unknown.

PCR was performed a second time for roughly 7 to 12 cycles using a sample-barcoded 5' primer and a J-beta primer mix. TCRdb redid the calling of the 5' RACE reads with MiXCR, one entry per CDR3 protein. This sample has 700,000 to 850,000 distinct CDR3 sequences, with 50% to 65% found just once. Sequencing was done on a sample of blood. The gene calls are TRBV6-6 and TRBJ2-1; 10 bases fit TRBD2. The clonotype was recovered from a man at least 80 years old in good health. The CDR3, as DNA: TGTGCCAGCAGAGCCTCGGGGACTAGCGCTCAAGGAGAGCAGTTCTTC. This sequence encodes CASRASGTSAQGEQFF.